The 30 T cell receptor beta chains below all came from one sample that was sequenced in a study of T cell responses to AZD1222 COVID-19 vaccine. The assay was immunoSEQ multiplex PCR, and TCRdb's table has in-frame clones only and misses some. This sample has roughly 83,000 clones, with approximately 85% found just once. The material was peripheral blood, obtained on day 0 of AZD1222 vaccination. Receptors were obtained from an adult in good health.

The chain's CDR3 is CASSLRGGPTEAFF. Written as DNA, the CDR3 is TGTGCCAGCAGCCTTCGAGGGGGGCCCACTGAAGCTTTCTTT. This rearrangement joins TRBV3-1 (or the pseudogene TRBV3-2) to TRBJ1-1, with a possible D match to TRBD1 (6 bases). The V end was cut by 4 bases, the J end by 4 bases, with 13 bases between. Germline values: CDR1 LGHDT, CDR2 YNNKEL (reference sequence). This CDR3 is 14 amino acids long.

The chain links TRBV27 to TRBJ2-3, with TRBD2 identical over 10 bases. Trimming at V came to 5 bases and at J to 5 bases, leaving 19 bases not matched to a gene. The CDR3 contains 19 residues. Germline-derived CDR1 and CDR2 are MNHEY and SMNVEV (reference sequence). The CDR3 DNA follows: TGTGCCAGCAGTCACATCACAACACTAGCGGGACTGACGCGAGATACGCAGTATTTT. This codes for CASSHITTLAGLTRDTQYF.

This clone showed up just once. The rearrangement joins TRBV7-2 to TRBJ2-5; 8 positions match TRBD1. V lost 1 base and J lost 1; bases outside the gene matches: 2. The CDR3 length is 15 residues. Germline CDR1 is SGHTA and CDR2 is FQGNSA. The CDR3 loop is CASSLDRGSQETQYF. The CDR3 coding sequence is TGTGCCAGCAGCTTAGACAGGGGGAGCCAAGAGACCCAGTACTTC.

The rearrangement links TRBV11-2 to TRBJ2-3; the match to TRBD2 covers 11 bases. The CDR3 loop spans 16 amino acids. Losses at the gene ends were 4 bases for V and 5 bases for J; bases not matched to a gene: 8. CDR1 SGHAT and CDR2 FQNNGV come from the germline V gene. In DNA, the CDR3 is TGTGCCAGCAGCTCACTAGCGGGAGTAGGAGGAGATACGCAGTATTTT. Residues: CASSSLAGVGGDTQYF. Combining the CDR3 with reference TRBV11-2 and TRBJ2-3 gives the whole variable domain EAGVAQSPRYKIIEKRQSVAFWCNPISGHATLYWYQQILGQGPKLLIQFQNNGVVDDSQLPKDRFSAERLKGVDSTLKIQPAKLEDSAVYLCASSSLAGVGGDTQYFGPGTRLTVL.

The chain carries TRBV7-9 and TRBJ1-4; D possibly corresponds to TRBD1 (6 bases). V was pared by 1 base and J by 3 bases, with 12 bases between. The CDR3 length is 16 residues. Germline CDR1 is SEHNR and CDR2 is FQNEAQ (reference sequence). The CDR3: CASSLGQVAANEKLFF. Here the CDR3 DNA reads TGTGCCAGCAGCTTAGGACAGGTAGCAGCTAATGAAAAACTGTTTTTT.

The CDR3 DNA reads as TGCGCCAGCAGTGAATTCCAGGGAGGGGATGAAAAACTGTTTTTT. It codes for CASSEFQGGDEKLFF. The gene calls are TRBV10-1 and TRBJ1-4, with a tentative D call TRBD1 (5 bases). V dropped 3 bases and J dropped 6 bases, with 14 bases sitting between them. CDR1 is WNHNN, CDR2 SYGVQD, per germline (reference sequence). This CDR3 comprises 15 residues.

In this sample, this clone turned up once. The V and J genes are TRBV2 and TRBJ1-1; perhaps TRBD1 as D (5 bases). CDR3 length equals 13 residues. Germline values: CDR1 SNHLY, CDR2 FYNNEI. Deletions cut 3 bases from V and 3 bases from J, with 8 bases between. The CDR3 sequence is CASSDVGDTEAFF. The DNA of the CDR3 is TGTGCCAGCAGTGATGTAGGGGACACTGAAGCTTTCTTT.

The chain combines TRBV19 with TRBJ1-4; 7 bases are a match to TRBD1. This CDR3 has 15 amino acids. With 5 bases clipped from V and 8 bases from J, the junction kept 11 bases outside the gene matches. CDR1 and CDR2 from the germline V gene are LNHDA and SQIVND (reference sequence). The CDR3 reads CASSPSTGRREKLFF. DNA of the CDR3: TGTGCCAGTAGTCCCTCGACAGGGCGGAGGGAAAAACTGTTTTTT. Complete variable domain (other parts from reference TRBV19 and TRBJ1-4): DGGITQSPKYLFRKEGQNVTLSCEQNLNHDAMYWYRQDPGQGLRLIYYSQIVNDFQKGDIAEGYSVSREKKESFPLTVTSAQKNPTAFYLCASSPSTGRREKLFFGSGTQLSVL.

The rearrangement joins TRBV7-9 to TRBJ1-5; a weak D match, TRBD1 (5 bases). Germline V gene data show CDR1 as SEHNR and CDR2 as FQNEAQ (reference sequence). Trimming cost V 5 bases and J 4 bases, with 21 bases left between them. The CDR3 covers 17 residues. The CDR3 loop reads CASSPGRVQGVNQPQHF. The CDR3 bases are TGTGCCAGCAGCCCCGGGAGGGTGCAGGGCGTAAATCAGCCCCAGCATTTT.

V usage is TRBV4-3 and J usage is TRBJ2-2; the match to TRBD2 covers 13 bases. V was pared by 0 bases and J by 3 bases, with 16 bases of the junction left unmatched. Germline V gives CDR1 LGHNA, CDR2 YSLEER. The CDR3 runs 22 residues. CDR3 region: CASSQDTRFGLAGEGHTGELFF. In nucleotides, the CDR3 is TGCGCCAGCAGCCAAGATACTCGATTTGGACTAGCGGGAGAGGGGCACACCGGGGAGCTGTTTTTT.

The chain combines TRBV4-3 with TRBJ2-7, with 8 bases lining up with TRBD1. With 1 base clipped from V and 2 bases from J, the junction kept 4 bases outside the gene matches. The CDR3 spans 15 residues. Germline CDR1 and CDR2: LGHNA and YSLEER. The CDR3 nucleotides read TGCGCCAGCAGCCAAGGCTCGACAGGGGCCTACGAGCAGTACTTC. It yields the protein CASSQGSTGAYEQYF.

This clone was seen only a few times. The chain employs TRBV27 and TRBJ2-6; D might be TRBD1 (6 bases). V lost 7 bases, J lost 8 bases, and 9 bases lay in between. Germline-derived CDR1 and CDR2 are MNHEY and SMNVEV (reference sequence). The CDR3 runs to 12 residues. The CDR3 sequence is CASKRGTNVLTF. The CDR3 coding sequence is TGTGCCAGCAAGAGGGGGACCAACGTCCTGACTTTC.

The CDR3 DNA reads as TGTGCCAGCAGCGAGATACAGGGGTTCTATGGCTACACCTTC. It is translated as CASSEIQGFYGYTF. The chain uses TRBV6-5 and TRBJ1-2, with 7 bases aligning to TRBD1. The CDR3 extends over 14 amino acids. Trimming cost V 6 bases and J 4 bases; bases outside gene matches: 8. Germline V gene sequence: CDR1 MNHEY, CDR2 SVGAGI.

This sequence joins TRBV28 and TRBJ2-3; D gene ambiguous. With 5 bases removed from V and 6 bases from J, the gap between germline ends came to 24 bases. Germline values: CDR1 MDHEN, CDR2 SYDVKM. CDR3 size: 17 residues. The DNA for the CDR3 is TGTGCCAGCAGTCCCGCCGGAAGGGCCAAGAGGACGGATACGCAGTATTTT. Residues: CASSPAGRAKRTDTQYF.

The chain is built from TRBV14 and TRBJ1-1; possible D gene TRBD1, 6 bases. The CDR3 consists of 15 residues. V was cut by 3 bases and J by 0 bases, with 11 bases left in between. Germline V gene data show CDR1 as SGHDN and CDR2 as FVKESK. In nucleotides, the CDR3 is TGTGCCAGCAGCCAGGGGGCACTTATGAACACTGAAGCTTTCTTT. Amino acids: CASSQGALMNTEAFF. The entire variable domain, with the rest obtained from reference TRBV14 and TRBJ1-1, is as follows: EAGVTQFPSHSVIEKGQTVTLRCDPISGHDNLYWYRRVMGKEIKFLLHFVKESKQDESGMPNNRFLAERTGGTYSTLKVQPAELEDSGVYFCASSQGALMNTEAFFGQGTRLTVV.

V gene TRBV5-1 combines with J gene TRBJ1-5, with D possibly matching TRBD1 (5 bases). This CDR3 is 15 amino acids long. Deletions cut 4 bases from V and 6 bases from J, with 17 bases between. CDR1 SGHRS and CDR2 YFSETQ come from the germline V gene. Here the CDR3 DNA reads TGCGCCAGCAGCCCCGGATGGGGGTCGGGTCAGCCCCAGCATTTT. Translation: CASSPGWGSGQPQHF.

The V gene is TRBV9, the J gene TRBJ1-3; the match to TRBD1 covers 7 bases. With 0 bases clipped from V and 0 bases from J, the junction kept 12 bases outside the gene matches. The CDR3 is made up of 19 amino acids. The germline CDR1 and CDR2 sequences are SGDLS and YYNGEE. The CDR3 loop is CASSVAVTAGGSSGNTIYF. DNA of the CDR3: TGTGCCAGCAGCGTAGCGGTCACTGCAGGGGGTAGCTCTGGAAACACCATATATTTT.

This chain links TRBV5-5 with TRBJ1-1; TRBD1 aligns across 7 bases. Germline CDR1 reads SGHKS; CDR2 reads YYEKEE (reference sequence). The CDR3 is 16 amino acids. The V and J ends lost 4 bases and 1 base, in that order; junction bases with no gene match: 10. In nucleotides, the CDR3 is TGTGCCAGCAGCCCCTCCGGGACAGTGAAGAACACTGAAGCTTTCTTT. Translating it yields CASSPSGTVKNTEAFF.

The gene calls are TRBV7-3 and TRBJ2-2; D gene uncertain. Trimming pared 2 bases from V and 3 bases from J, leaving 7 bases between. The CDR3 has 14 amino acids. CDR1 and CDR2 (germline): SGHTA, FQGTGA. The CDR3 DNA reads as TGTGCCAGCAGCTTATTGGTGGACACCGGGGAGCTGTTTTTT. Translated: CASSLLVDTGELFF.

The V and J genes are TRBV2 and TRBJ2-5, with 9 bases fitting TRBD1. V trimming: 4 bases; J trimming: 5 bases; junction bases outside the gene matches: 8. Germline CDR1 and CDR2: SNHLY and FYNNEI. CDR3 length: 15 residues. CDR3 region: CASSGPGQGRETQYF. CDR3 sequence (DNA): TGTGCCAGCAGTGGGCCGGGACAGGGTAGGGAGACCCAGTACTTC.

This clone was picked up a small number of times. The V gene is TRBV3-1 (or the pseudogene TRBV3-2), the J gene TRBJ1-5; D is undetermined. The CDR3 length is 13 residues. Germline V CDR1 and CDR2: LGHDT, YNNKEL (reference sequence). V was shortened by 1 base and J by 7 bases, with 8 bases between the two germline ends. The CDR3 protein is CASSQGWEQPQHF. The CDR3 nucleotides are TGTGCCAGCAGCCAAGGTTGGGAGCAGCCCCAGCATTTT.

This chain links TRBV30 with TRBJ1-3; D possibly corresponds to TRBD1 (6 bases). The CDR3 sequence is 16 residues long. V lost 1 base, J lost 4 bases, and 17 bases lay in between. Germline V gene lookup returns CDR1 GTSNPN and CDR2 SVGIG (reference sequence). In DNA, the CDR3 is TGTGCCTGGAGTGCGAGGACAGAATTAGTAGGAAACACCATATATTTT. Protein sequence: CAWSARTELVGNTIYF.

This clone showed up just a few times. V is TRBV30 and J is TRBJ1-2, with D possibly matching TRBD1 (5 bases). The CDR3 is 13 amino acids. V lost 3 bases, J lost 0 bases, and 8 bases lay in between. The germline CDR1 and CDR2 sequences are GTSNPN and SVGIG (reference sequence). The chain's CDR3 is CAWRGVANYGYTF. CDR3 nucleotide sequence: TGTGCCTGGAGGGGGGTGGCTAACTATGGCTACACCTTC.

The chain employs TRBV29-1 and TRBJ1-1; D may be TRBD1 (6 bases). The CDR3 runs 14 residues. Germline lookup yields CDR1 SQVTM and CDR2 ANQGSEA. V was cut by 4 bases and J by 6 bases, with 18 bases left in between. CDR3 in amino acids: CSVGVTGSGPEAFF. The DNA for the CDR3 is TGCAGCGTTGGGGTGACAGGATCGGGTCCTGAAGCTTTCTTT.

This chain joins TRBV28 and TRBJ2-7; a possible D gene is TRBD2 (6 bases). Germline-derived CDR1 and CDR2 are MDHEN and SYDVKM. The V gene lost 3 bases and the J gene lost 3 bases, with 15 bases spanning the gap. The CDR3 is 15 amino acids. CDR3 in amino acids: CASSLGVGGFYEQYF. The CDR3 nucleotides read TGTGCCAGCAGTTTGGGTGTTGGAGGGTTCTACGAGCAGTACTTC.

The chain is built from TRBV10-2 and TRBJ2-7, with D unresolved. The CDR3 totals 10 residues. Per germline, CDR1 WSHSY and CDR2 SAAADI. V was pared by 8 bases and J by 5 bases, with 7 bases between. The CDR3 is CASGWNEQYF. CDR3 in DNA: TGCGCCAGCGGATGGAACGAGCAGTACTTC.

The chain links TRBV7-9 to TRBJ2-7; D might be TRBD1 (6 bases). The length of the CDR3 is 15 residues. Trimming cost V 5 bases and J 3 bases, with 17 bases left between them. Germline lookup yields CDR1 SEHNR and CDR2 FQNEAQ (reference sequence). The CDR3 protein is CASSPRTGTHYEQYF. The CDR3 nucleotides are TGTGCCAGCAGCCCACGGACCGGGACACACTACGAGCAGTACTTC.

The CDR3 DNA reads as TGTGCCAGCAGGACAGGGGGCTACGGTAATTCACCCCTCCACTTT. This codes for CASRTGGYGNSPLHF. The rearrangement uses TRBV2 and TRBJ1-6; 10 bases match TRBD1. J lost 6 bases, V lost 6 bases, and 5 bases had no gene match. Germline CDR1 and CDR2: SNHLY and FYNNEI. The CDR3 has 15 amino acids.

V and J are TRBV5-8 and TRBJ2-5, with 8 bases aligning to TRBD2. V was clipped by 0 bases and J by 5 bases; unmatched bases: 3. The CDR3 has 14 residues. Germline CDR1 and CDR2: SGHTS and YDEGEE. The CDR3 coding sequence is TGTGCCAGCAGCTTGGGGACTAGCACCGAGACCCAGTACTTC. It translates to CASSLGTSTETQYF.

The chain uses TRBV29-1 and TRBJ1-1; 8 bases fit TRBD1. Trimming cost V 6 bases and J 1 base; bases outside gene matches: 7. The CDR3 length is 14 residues. Per the germline V gene, CDR1 is SQVTM and CDR2 is ANQGSEA. The CDR3 loop reads CSVAPTGGNTEAFF. DNA of the CDR3: TGCAGCGTGGCCCCAACAGGGGGGAACACTGAAGCTTTCTTT. Full variable domain (missing parts from reference TRBV29-1 and TRBJ1-1): SAVISQKPSRDICQRGTSLTIQCQVDSQVTMMFWYRQQPGQSLTLIATANQGSEATYESGFVIDKFPISRPNLTFSTLTVSNMSPEDSSIYLCSVAPTGGNTEAFFGQGTRLTVV.